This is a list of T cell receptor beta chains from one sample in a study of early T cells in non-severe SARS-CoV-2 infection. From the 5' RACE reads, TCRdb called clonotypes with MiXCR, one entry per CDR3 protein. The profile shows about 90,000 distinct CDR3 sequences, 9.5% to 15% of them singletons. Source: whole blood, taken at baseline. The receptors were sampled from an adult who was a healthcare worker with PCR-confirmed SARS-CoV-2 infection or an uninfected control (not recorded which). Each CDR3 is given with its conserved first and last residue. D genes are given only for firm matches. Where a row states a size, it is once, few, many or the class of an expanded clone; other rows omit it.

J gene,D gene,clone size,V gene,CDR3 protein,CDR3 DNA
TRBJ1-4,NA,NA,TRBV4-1,CASSQRHPLTILGEKLFF,TGCGCCAGCAGCCAACGACACCCTTTAACAATACTAGGGGAAAAACTGTTTTTT
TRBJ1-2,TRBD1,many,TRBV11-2,CASSSSGQGLYGYTF,TGTGCCAGCAGCTCTAGCGGACAGGGGCTGTATGGCTACACCTTC
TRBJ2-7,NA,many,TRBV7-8,CASATAEPLEQYF,TGTGCCAGCGCCACGGCGGAGCCTCTCGAGCAGTACTTC
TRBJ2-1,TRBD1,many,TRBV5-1,CASSFTGAGVEQFF,TGCGCCAGCAGCTTTACAGGGGCCGGGGTTGAGCAGTTCTTC
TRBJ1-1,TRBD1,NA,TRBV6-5,CASSRRQGRDTEAFF,TGTGCCAGCAGTCGCCGACAGGGGAGGGACACTGAAGCTTTCTTT
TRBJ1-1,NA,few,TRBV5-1,CASSSSTVNTEAFF,TGCGCCAGCAGCAGTAGTACAGTGAACACTGAAGCTTTCTTT
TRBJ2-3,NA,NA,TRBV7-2,CASSRDSFTDTQYF,TGTGCCAGCAGTCGGGATTCCTTCACAGATACGCAGTATTTT
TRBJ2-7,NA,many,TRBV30,CAWSFGPYEQYF,TGTGCCTGGAGTTTCGGGCCCTACGAGCAGTACTTC
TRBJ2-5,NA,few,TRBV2,CASSSSDQQETQYF,TGTGCCAGCAGTTCCAGCGACCAACAAGAGACCCAGTACTTC
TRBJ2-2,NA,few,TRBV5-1,CASSWGLTNTGELFF,TGCGCCAGCAGCTGGGGACTCACGAACACCGGGGAGCTGTTTTTT
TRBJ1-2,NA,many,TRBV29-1,CSVVGRAYGYTF,TGCAGCGTTGTAGGGAGAGCTTATGGCTACACCTTC
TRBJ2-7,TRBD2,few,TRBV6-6,CASSYERGSMSYEQYF,TGTGCCAGCAGTTACGAGCGGGGCTCGATGTCCTACGAGCAGTACTTC
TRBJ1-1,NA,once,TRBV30,CAGRQHGGTEAFF,TGTGCCGGGAGACAGCACGGGGGGACTGAAGCTTTCTTT
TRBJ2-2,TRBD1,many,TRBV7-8,CASSPGQLRRGELFF,TGTGCCAGCAGCCCGGGACAGCTCCGCCGAGGGGAGCTGTTTTTT
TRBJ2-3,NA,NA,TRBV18,CASSRVAGEADTQYF,TGTGCCAGCTCACGGGTTGCAGGGGAGGCAGATACGCAGTATTTT
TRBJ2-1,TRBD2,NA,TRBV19,CASSIYSGTYNEQFF,TGTGCCAGTAGTATTTATAGCGGGACCTACAATGAGCAGTTCTTC
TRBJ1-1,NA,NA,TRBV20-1,CSARTTAGSSTEAFF,TGCAGTGCTAGGACAACTGCCGGCTCGAGTACTGAAGCTTTCTTT
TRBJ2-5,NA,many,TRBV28,CASSLAPLGETQYF,TGTGCCAGCAGTTTAGCACCACTAGGAGAGACCCAGTACTTC
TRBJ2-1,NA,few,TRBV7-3,CASSLIGGLPANEQFF,TGTGCCAGCAGCTTAATAGGGGGACTACCCGCCAATGAGCAGTTCTTC
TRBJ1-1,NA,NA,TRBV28,CASSNQRGVAEAFF,TGTGCCAGCAGCAACCAACGAGGGGTCGCTGAAGCTTTCTTT
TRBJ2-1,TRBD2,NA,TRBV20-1,CSARLAGGVDEQFF,TGCAGTGCCCGACTAGCGGGAGGGGTAGATGAGCAGTTCTTC
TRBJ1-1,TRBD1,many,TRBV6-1,CASSARQGGSTEAFF,TGTGCCAGCAGTGCAAGACAGGGGGGTAGCACTGAAGCTTTCTTT
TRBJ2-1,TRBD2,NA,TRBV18,CASSPPGLAINEQFF,TGTGCCAGCTCACCACCGGGACTAGCTATAAATGAGCAGTTCTTC
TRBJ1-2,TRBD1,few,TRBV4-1,CASSQVAGGADYGYTF,TGCGCCAGCAGCCAAGTGGCAGGGGGTGCAGACTATGGCTACACCTTC
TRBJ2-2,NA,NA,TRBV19,CASSTNPGFGGGENTGELFF,TGTGCCAGTAGTACCAACCCCGGATTTGGTGGGGGAGAGAACACCGGGGAGCTGTTTTTT
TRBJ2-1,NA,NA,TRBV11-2,CATLGAGPPNEQFF,TGTGCCACTCTGGGAGCAGGTCCTCCCAATGAGCAGTTCTTC
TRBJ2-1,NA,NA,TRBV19,CASSLPGVYNEQFF,TGTGCCAGTAGTTTACCGGGAGTATACAATGAGCAGTTCTTC
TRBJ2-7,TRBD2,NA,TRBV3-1,CASSPTGRAYEQYF,TGTGCCAGCAGCCCCACTGGGAGGGCCTACGAGCAGTACTTC
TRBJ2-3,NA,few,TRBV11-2,CASSDPRGADTQYF,TGTGCCAGCAGCGACCCTAGGGGCGCAGATACGCAGTATTTT
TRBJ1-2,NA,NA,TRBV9,CASSVDGGSYNTF,TGTGCCAGCAGCGTAGACGGCGGCAGCTACAACACCTTC
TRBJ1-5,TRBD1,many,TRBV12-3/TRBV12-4,CASSRDRGRNQPQHF,TGTGCCAGCAGCCGAGACAGGGGGAGGAATCAGCCCCAGCATTTT
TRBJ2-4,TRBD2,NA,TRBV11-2,CASTLGPGLAGGPLAKNIQYF,TGTGCCAGCACCCTAGGCCCGGGACTAGCGGGGGGCCCGCTAGCCAAAAACATTCAGTACTTC
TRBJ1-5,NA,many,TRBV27,CASSLDSPLFNQPQHF,TGTGCCAGCAGTTTGGACAGCCCCTTATTCAATCAGCCCCAGCATTTT
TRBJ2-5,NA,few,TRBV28,CASRPNRVVIGTQYF,TGTGCCAGCAGACCCAACAGGGTCGTGATCGGGACCCAGTACTTC
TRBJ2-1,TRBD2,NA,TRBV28,CASLSGGGYNEQFF,TGTGCCAGCCTTAGCGGGGGGGGCTACAATGAGCAGTTCTTC
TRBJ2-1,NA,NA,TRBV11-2,CASSSPLRVYNEQFF,TGTGCCAGCAGCTCCCCGTTGAGGGTCTACAATGAGCAGTTCTTC
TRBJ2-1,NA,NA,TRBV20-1,CSARDLGAGTNEQFF,TGCAGTGCTAGAGATCTTGGGGCAGGTACCAATGAGCAGTTCTTC
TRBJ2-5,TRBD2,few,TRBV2,CASSLRVAGGRETRYF,TGTGCCAGCAGTCTCCGGGTAGCGGGGGGCCGGGAGACCCGGTACTTC
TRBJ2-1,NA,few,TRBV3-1,CASKAYNEQFF,TGTGCCAGCAAGGCCTACAATGAGCAGTTCTTC
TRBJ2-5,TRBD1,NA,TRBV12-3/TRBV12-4,CASSLGTGMQETQYF,TGTGCCAGCAGTTTAGGGACAGGGATGCAAGAGACCCAGTACTTC
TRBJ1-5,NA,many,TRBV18,CASSPGSPVPQHF,TGTGCCAGCTCACCAGGCAGCCCAGTGCCCCAGCATTTT
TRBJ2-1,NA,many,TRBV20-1,CSARDGALRRPSQQAYNEQFF,TGCAGTGCTAGAGATGGTGCACTGAGACGCCCCAGTCAGCAGGCCTACAATGAGCAGTTCTTC
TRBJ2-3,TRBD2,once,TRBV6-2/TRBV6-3,CASSRGASGVFTDTQYF,TGTGCCAGCAGCCGAGGAGCTAGCGGGGTATTCACAGATACGCAGTATTTT
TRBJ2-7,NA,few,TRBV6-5,CASSYSLHLSYEQYF,TGTGCCAGCAGTTACTCTTTACACCTAAGCTACGAGCAGTACTTC
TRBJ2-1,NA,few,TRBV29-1,CSVEGGPYNEQFF,TGCAGCGTTGAAGGGGGCCCCTACAATGAGCAGTTCTTC
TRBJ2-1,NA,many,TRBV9,CASSVVPGRNEQFF,TGTGCCAGCAGCGTAGTTCCGGGTAGGAATGAGCAGTTCTTC
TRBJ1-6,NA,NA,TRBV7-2,CASSLVGQSINSPLHF,TGTGCCAGCAGCTTAGTTGGACAGAGCATTAATTCACCCCTCCACTTT
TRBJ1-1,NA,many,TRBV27,CASSPEILPNTEAFF,TGTGCCAGCAGTCCGGAGATCCTTCCGAACACTGAAGCTTTCTTT